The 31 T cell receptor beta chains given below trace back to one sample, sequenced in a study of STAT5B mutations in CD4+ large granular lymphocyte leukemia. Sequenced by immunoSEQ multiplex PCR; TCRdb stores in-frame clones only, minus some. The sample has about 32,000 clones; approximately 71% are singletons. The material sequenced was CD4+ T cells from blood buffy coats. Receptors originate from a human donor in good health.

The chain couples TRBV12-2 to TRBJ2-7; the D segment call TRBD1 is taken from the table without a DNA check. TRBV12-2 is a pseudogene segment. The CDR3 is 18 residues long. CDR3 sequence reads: CASPHDQFTPGQSYEQYF. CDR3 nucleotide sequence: TGTGCAAGTCCCCATGACCAATTCACACCGGGACAATCTTACGAGCAGTACTTC.

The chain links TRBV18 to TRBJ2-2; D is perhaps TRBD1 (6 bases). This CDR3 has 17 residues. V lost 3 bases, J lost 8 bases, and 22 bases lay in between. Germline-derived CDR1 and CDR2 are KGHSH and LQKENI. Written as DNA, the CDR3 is TGTGCCAGCTCACCGGGGCCAGGGGATTCACTAGGAGGGGAGCTGTTTTTT. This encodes CASSPGPGDSLGGELFF.

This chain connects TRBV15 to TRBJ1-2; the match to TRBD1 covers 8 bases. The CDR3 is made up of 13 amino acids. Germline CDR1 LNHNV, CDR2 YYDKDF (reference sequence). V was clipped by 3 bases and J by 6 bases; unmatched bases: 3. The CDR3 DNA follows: TGTGCCACCAGCAGGGACAGGGTTGATGGCTACACCTTC. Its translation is CATSRDRVDGYTF.

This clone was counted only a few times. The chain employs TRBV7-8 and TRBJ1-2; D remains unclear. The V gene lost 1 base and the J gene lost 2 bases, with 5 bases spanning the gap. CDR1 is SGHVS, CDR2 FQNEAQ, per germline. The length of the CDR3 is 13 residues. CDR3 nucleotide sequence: TGTGCCAGCAGCTTAGGACAAAACTATGGCTACACCTTC. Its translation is CASSLGQNYGYTF.

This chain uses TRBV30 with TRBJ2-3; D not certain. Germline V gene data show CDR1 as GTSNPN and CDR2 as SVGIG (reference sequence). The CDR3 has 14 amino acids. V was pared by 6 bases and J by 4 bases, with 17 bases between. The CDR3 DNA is TGTGCCTGCCTTCCGTCCTTTAGTCCAGATACGCAGTATTTT. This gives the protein CACLPSFSPDTQYF.

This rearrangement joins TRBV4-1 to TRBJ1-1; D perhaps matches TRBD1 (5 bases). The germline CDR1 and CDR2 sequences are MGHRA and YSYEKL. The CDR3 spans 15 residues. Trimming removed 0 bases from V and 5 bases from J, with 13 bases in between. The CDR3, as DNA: TGCGCCAGCAGCCAAGAGGGCAGGGTGCTTACTGAAGCTTTCTTT. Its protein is CASSQEGRVLTEAFF.

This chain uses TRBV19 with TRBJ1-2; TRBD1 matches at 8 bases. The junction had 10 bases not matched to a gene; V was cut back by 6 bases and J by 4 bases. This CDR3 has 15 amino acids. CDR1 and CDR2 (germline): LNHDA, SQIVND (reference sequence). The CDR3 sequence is CASSSPGQASYGYTF. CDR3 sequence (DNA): TGTGCCAGTAGCTCCCCGGGACAGGCTTCCTATGGCTACACCTTC.

CDR3 in DNA: TGTGCCAGCTCACCACAGGAGACAGGTGCTCATGAGCAGTTCTTC. It is translated as CASSPQETGAHEQFF. The J gene is TRBJ2-1, the V gene TRBV18; TRBD1 might be the D (6 bases). In germline, CDR1 is KGHSH, CDR2 LQKENI. The CDR3 is 15 residues long. V was cut by 1 base and J by 8 bases, with 15 bases left in between. Full variable domain (rest looked up from reference TRBV18 and TRBJ2-1): NAGVMQNPRHLVRRRGQEARLRCSPMKGHSHVYWYRQLPEEGLKFMVYLQKENIIDESGMPKERFSAEFPKEGPSILRIQQVVRGDSAAYFCASSPQETGAHEQFFGPGTRLTVL.

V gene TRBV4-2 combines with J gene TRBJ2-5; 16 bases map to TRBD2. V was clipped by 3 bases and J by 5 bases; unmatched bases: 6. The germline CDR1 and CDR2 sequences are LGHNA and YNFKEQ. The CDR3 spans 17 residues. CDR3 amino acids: CASSQGTSGGGSETQYF. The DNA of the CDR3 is TGTGCCAGCAGCCAGGGGACTAGCGGGGGGGGTTCCGAGACCCAGTACTTC.

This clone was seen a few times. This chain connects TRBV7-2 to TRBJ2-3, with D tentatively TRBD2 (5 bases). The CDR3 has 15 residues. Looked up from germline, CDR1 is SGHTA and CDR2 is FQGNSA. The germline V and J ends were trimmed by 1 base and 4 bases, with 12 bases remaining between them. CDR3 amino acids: CASSLDGSVADTQYF. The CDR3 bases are TGTGCCAGCAGCTTAGACGGTAGCGTAGCAGATACGCAGTATTTT.

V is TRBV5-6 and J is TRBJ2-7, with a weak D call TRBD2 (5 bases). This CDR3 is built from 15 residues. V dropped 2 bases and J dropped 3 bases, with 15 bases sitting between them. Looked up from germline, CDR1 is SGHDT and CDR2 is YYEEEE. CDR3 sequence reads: CASSFLPPTNYEQYF. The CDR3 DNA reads TGTGCCAGCAGCTTTCTGCCTCCGACTAACTACGAGCAGTACTTC.

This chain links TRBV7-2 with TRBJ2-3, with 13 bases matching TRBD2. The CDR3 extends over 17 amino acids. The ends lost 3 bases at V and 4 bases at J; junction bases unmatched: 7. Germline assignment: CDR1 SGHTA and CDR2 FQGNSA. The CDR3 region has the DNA TGTGCCAGCAGCTTCTCCACTAGCGGGGGGGCTTCAGATACGCAGTATTTT. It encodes CASSFSTSGGASDTQYF.

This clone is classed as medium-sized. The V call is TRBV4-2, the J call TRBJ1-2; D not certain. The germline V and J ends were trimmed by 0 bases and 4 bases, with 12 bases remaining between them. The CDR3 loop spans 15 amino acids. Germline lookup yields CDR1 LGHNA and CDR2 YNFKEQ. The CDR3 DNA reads TGTGCCAGCAGCCAAGACCAGTCCACTGGCTATGGCTACACCTTC. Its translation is CASSQDQSTGYGYTF.

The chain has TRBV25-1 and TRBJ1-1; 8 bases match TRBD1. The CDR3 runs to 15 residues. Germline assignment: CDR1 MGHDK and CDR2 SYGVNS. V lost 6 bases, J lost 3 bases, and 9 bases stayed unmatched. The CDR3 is CASSGGTGLYTEAFF. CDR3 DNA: TGTGCCAGCAGCGGAGGGACAGGACTTTACACTGAAGCTTTCTTT. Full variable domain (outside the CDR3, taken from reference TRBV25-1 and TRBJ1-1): EADIYQTPRYLVIGTGKKITLECSQTMGHDKMYWYQQDPGMELHLIHYSYGVNSTEKGDLSSESTVSRIRTEHFPLTLESARPSHTSQYLCASSGGTGLYTEAFFGQGTRLTVV.

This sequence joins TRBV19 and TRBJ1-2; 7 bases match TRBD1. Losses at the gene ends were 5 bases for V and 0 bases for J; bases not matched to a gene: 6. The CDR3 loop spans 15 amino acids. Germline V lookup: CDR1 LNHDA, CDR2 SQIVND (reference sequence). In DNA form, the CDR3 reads TGTGCCAGTAGTCAAGGACAGGCGGCTAACTATGGCTACACCTTC. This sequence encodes CASSQGQAANYGYTF.

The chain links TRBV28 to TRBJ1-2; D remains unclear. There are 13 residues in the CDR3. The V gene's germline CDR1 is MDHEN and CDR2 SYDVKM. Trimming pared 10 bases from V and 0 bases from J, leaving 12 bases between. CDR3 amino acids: CATTRSPNYGYTF. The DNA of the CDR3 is TGTGCCACTACGAGATCCCCTAACTATGGCTACACCTTC.

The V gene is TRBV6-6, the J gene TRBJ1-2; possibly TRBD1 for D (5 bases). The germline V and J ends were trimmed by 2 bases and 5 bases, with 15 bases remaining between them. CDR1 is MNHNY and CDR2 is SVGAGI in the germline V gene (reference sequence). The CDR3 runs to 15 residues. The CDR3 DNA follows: TGTGCCAGCAGTTACCCCAATGGGGCCAATTATGGCTACACCTTC. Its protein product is CASSYPNGANYGYTF.

This CDR3 is CASSLGLAGGQGLDTQYF. CDR3 nucleotides: TGTGCCAGCAGCTTAGGACTAGCGGGGGGCCAGGGGTTGGATACGCAGTATTTT. The chain is built from TRBV7-8 and TRBJ2-3; 13 bases are shared with TRBD2. CDR1 and CDR2 (germline): SGHVS, FQNEAQ. Trimming took 1 base from V and 6 from J; bases not matched to a gene: 10. The CDR3 runs 18 residues.

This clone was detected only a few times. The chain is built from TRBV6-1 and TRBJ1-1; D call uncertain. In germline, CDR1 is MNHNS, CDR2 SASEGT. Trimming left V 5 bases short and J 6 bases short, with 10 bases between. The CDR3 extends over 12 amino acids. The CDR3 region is CASSPLFPEAFF. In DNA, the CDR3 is TGTGCCAGCAGTCCCCTTTTCCCTGAAGCTTTCTTT.

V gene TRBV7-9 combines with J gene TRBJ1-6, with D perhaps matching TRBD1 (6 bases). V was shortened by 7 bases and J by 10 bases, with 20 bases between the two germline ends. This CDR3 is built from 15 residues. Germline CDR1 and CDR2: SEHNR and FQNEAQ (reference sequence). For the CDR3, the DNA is TGTGCCAGCAACTCCCGAGGGCAGGGGCAATCACCCCTCCACTTT. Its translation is CASNSRGQGQSPLHF.

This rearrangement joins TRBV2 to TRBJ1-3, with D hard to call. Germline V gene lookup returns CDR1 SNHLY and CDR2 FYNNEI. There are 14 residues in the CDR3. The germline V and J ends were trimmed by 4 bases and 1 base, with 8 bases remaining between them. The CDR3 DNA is TGTGCCAGCAGTGGGGAGGGTTCTGGAAACACCATATATTTT. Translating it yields CASSGEGSGNTIYF.

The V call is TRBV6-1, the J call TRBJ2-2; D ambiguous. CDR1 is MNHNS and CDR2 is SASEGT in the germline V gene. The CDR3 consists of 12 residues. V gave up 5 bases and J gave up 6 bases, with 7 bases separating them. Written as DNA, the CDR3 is TGTGCCAGCAGTACCCCCCCCGGGGAGCTGTTTTTT. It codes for CASSTPPGELFF.

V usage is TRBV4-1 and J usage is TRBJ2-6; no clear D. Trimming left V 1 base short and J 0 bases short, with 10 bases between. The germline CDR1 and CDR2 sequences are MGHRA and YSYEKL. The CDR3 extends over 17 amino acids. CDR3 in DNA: TGCGCCAGCAGCCAAGTCGATCTCGGCTCTGGGGCCAACGTCCTGACTTTC. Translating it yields CASSQVDLGSGANVLTF.

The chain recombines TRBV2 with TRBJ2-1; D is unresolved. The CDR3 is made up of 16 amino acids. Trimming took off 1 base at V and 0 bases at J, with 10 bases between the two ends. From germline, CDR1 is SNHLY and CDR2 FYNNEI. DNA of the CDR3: TGTGCCAGCAGTGAAGAGGGCCCTAGCTCCTACAATGAGCAGTTCTTC. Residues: CASSEEGPSSYNEQFF. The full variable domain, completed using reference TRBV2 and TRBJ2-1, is EPEVTQTPSHQVTQMGQEVILRCVPISNHLYFYWYRQILGQKVEFLVSFYNNEISEKSEIFDDQFSVERPDGSNFTLKIRSTKLEDSAMYFCASSEEGPSSYNEQFFGPGTRLTVL.

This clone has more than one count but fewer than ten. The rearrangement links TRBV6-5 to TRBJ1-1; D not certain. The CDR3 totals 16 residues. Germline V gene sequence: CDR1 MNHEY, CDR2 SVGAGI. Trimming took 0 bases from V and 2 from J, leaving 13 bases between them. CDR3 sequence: CASSYSVRVGNTEAFF. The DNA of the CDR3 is TGTGCCAGCAGTTACTCGGTCCGCGTGGGCAACACTGAAGCTTTCTTT.

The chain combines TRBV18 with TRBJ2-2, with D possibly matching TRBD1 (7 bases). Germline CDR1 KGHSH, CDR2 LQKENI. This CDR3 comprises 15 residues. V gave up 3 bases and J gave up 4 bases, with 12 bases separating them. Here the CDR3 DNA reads TGTGCCAGCTCACCGGAGCAGGGGGGCACCGGGGAGCTGTTTTTT. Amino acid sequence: CASSPEQGGTGELFF.

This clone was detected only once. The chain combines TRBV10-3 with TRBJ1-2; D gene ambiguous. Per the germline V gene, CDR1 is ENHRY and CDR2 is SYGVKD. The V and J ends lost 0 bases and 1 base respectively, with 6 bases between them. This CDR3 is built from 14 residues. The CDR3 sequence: CAISESSVNYGYTF. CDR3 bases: TGTGCCATCAGTGAGTCAAGTGTTAACTATGGCTACACCTTC.

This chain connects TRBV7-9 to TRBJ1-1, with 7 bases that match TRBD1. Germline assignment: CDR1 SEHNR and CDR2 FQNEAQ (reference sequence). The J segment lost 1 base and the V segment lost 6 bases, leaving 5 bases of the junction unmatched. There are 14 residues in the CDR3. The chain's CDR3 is CASRAGTANTEAFF. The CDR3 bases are TGTGCCAGCAGGGCGGGGACAGCGAACACTGAAGCTTTCTTT.

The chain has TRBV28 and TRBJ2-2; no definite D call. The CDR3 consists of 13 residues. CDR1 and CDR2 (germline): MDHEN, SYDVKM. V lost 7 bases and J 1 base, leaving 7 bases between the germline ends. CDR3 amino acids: CASTWGNTGELFF. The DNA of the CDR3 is TGTGCCAGCACCTGGGGGAACACCGGGGAGCTGTTTTTT.

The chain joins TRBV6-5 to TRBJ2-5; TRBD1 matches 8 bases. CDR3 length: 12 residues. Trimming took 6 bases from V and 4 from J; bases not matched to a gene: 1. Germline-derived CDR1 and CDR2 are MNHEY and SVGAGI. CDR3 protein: CASRDRGETQYF. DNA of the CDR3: TGTGCCAGCAGAGACAGGGGAGAGACCCAGTACTTC.

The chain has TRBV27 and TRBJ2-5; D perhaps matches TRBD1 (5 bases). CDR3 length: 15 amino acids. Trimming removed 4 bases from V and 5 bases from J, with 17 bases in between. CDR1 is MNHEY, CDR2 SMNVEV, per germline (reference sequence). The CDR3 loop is CASSSRQGHWETQYF. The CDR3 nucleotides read TGTGCCAGCAGTTCAAGACAAGGACACTGGGAGACCCAGTACTTC.